This T cell receptor beta chain is drawn from a study of shared clonotypes between healthy human individuals. Sequencing used immunoSEQ multiplex PCR; TCRdb keeps in-frame clones, though not all of them. Among about 690,000 clones, about nine tenths were seen once, and the ten largest hold approximately 35%. This clonotype was obtained from a man between 18 and 29 years old in good health. Some clones in this sample may be carry-over from other donors' samples. Sequenced sample: memory CD8+ T cells from PBMCs. Subset given: CD45RO+ cells pooled with CCR7-negative TemRA cells.

For the CDR3, the DNA is TGTGCCAGCAGCTTAGAAATCTCCTACAATGAGCAGTTCTTC. Its protein product is CASSLEISYNEQFF. V gene TRBV7-9 combines with J gene TRBJ2-1; D is uncertain. V lost 1 base and J 0 bases, leaving 4 bases between the germline ends. The CDR3 contains 14 residues. CDR1 is SEHNR, CDR2 FQNEAQ, per germline (reference sequence).